This record covers a single T cell receptor beta chain. Its antigen is unidentified. Trimming removed 3 bases from V and 2 bases from J, with 12 bases in between. The length of the CDR3 is 15 residues. Germline V gene data show CDR1 as MNHEY and CDR2 as SMNVEV (reference sequence). This sample was included in a study of cytomegalovirus exposure and HLA in healthy donors. About the study: Tens of millions of unique TCR sequences came from HLA-typed donors in an early release. Study observations and caveats: For presence/absence analyses, sequencing depth was assumed to be roughly uniform across donors. Among the CMV-associated chains, a few were confirmed in vitro as specific for CMV antigens. Serostatus for CMV was the only available immune exposure information.

Researchers ran the PCR with 60 Vbeta and 13 Jbeta primers. TCRdb's table, derived via immunoSEQ multiplex PCR, lists solely in-frame clones and lacks some. The table records about 190,000 clones, approximately 79% of them present only once. Sequenced: PBMCs. The sequence came from a woman under 30 in good health and CMV-seronegative. The V gene is TRBV27, the J gene TRBJ2-3, with a possible D match to TRBD2 (6 bases). The CDR3 protein is CASSFVRGITDTQYF. The CDR3, as DNA: TGTGCCAGCAGTTTTGTGCGGGGTATCACAGATACGCAGTATTTT.